The 13 T cell receptor beta chains listed next were all sequenced from one sample in a study of shared clonotypes between healthy human individuals (TCRdb year 2020). Receptor amplification or capture employed the immunoSEQ multiplex PCR assay. In TCRdb, the immuneACCESS table is reduced to in-frame sequences with V and J assigned. These tables do not hold every clone; where another copy was compared, an unresolved V gene accounts for under half, and the others remain unexplained. The sample contains over 2 million clones, 85% to 95% of them found a single time. The top ten hold 0.37% of the sample. The sample was naive CD4+ T cells from PBMCs. Explained via the paper, the cell subset or site label denotes: CD45RA+ positively selected. The source is a man aged 18 to 29 in good health. Some clones in this sample may be carry-over from other donors' samples.

The chain links TRBV11-2 to TRBJ1-3, with TRBD1 as a possible D gene (5 bases). CDR1 is SGHAT and CDR2 is FQNNGV in the germline V gene. The CDR3 sequence is 15 residues long. Trimming shortened V by 4 bases and J by 1 base, and 11 bases separated the two germline ends. The CDR3 sequence: CASSYRGGSGNTIYF. The CDR3, as DNA: TGTGCCAGCAGCTATCGGGGGGGTTCTGGAAACACCATATATTTT. The full variable domain, rest sourced from reference TRBV11-2 and TRBJ1-3, is EAGVAQSPRYKIIEKRQSVAFWCNPISGHATLYWYQQILGQGPKLLIQFQNNGVVDDSQLPKDRFSAERLKGVDSTLKIQPAKLEDSAVYLCASSYRGGSGNTIYFGEGSWLTVV.

As concerns this clone: This sample includes further DNA sequences coding for the same CDR3. The chain combines TRBV2 with TRBJ2-3; 7 bases agree with TRBD1. CDR1 and CDR2 (germline): SNHLY, FYNNEI. V dropped 5 bases and J dropped 0; count of bases not matched to a gene: 2. The CDR3 runs 14 residues. CDR3: CASSSDRSTDTQYF. CDR3 nucleotides: TGTGCCAGCAGTTCGGACAGGAGCACAGATACGCAGTATTTT. Using reference TRBV2 and TRBJ2-3 for the parts outside the CDR3, the full variable domain is EPEVTQTPSHQVTQMGQEVILRCVPISNHLYFYWYRQILGQKVEFLVSFYNNEISEKSEIFDDQFSVERPDGSNFTLKIRSTKLEDSAMYFCASSSDRSTDTQYFGPGTRLTVL.

This clone was detected a few times. The rearrangement links TRBV28 to TRBJ1-1; D may be TRBD1 (5 bases). CDR1 and CDR2 (germline): MDHEN, SYDVKM. Trimming pared 5 bases from V and 7 bases from J, leaving 11 bases between. CDR3 length: 12 residues. CDR3 region: CASSPGRNEAFF. The CDR3 coding sequence is TGTGCCAGCAGTCCGGGACGTAATGAAGCTTTCTTT.

The CDR3 is CASSTTRGTAEQYF. CDR3 nucleotide sequence: TGTGCCAGCAGTACGACACGGGGGACGGCCGAGCAGTACTTC. The chain carries TRBV2 and TRBJ2-7; a weak D match, TRBD2 (6 bases). V lost 5 bases and J lost 6, with 17 bases in between. The CDR3 loop spans 14 amino acids. Germline lookup yields CDR1 SNHLY and CDR2 FYNNEI.

The chain carries TRBV30 and TRBJ2-5, with D perhaps given as TRBD1 or TRBD2 (5 bases each). V lost 2 bases to trimming and J lost 1 base, with 11 bases between them. The CDR3 has 14 residues. Germline V CDR1 and CDR2: GTSNPN, SVGIG (reference sequence). CDR3 sequence reads: CAWSLGAVQETQYF. The CDR3 DNA reads as TGTGCCTGGAGTCTCGGGGCAGTCCAAGAGACCCAGTACTTC.

The gene calls are TRBV7-9 and TRBJ2-5; 7 bases align to TRBD2. The junction had 7 bases not matched to a gene; V was cut back by 5 bases and J by 4 bases. This CDR3 is 14 amino acids long. Per the germline V gene, CDR1 is SEHNR and CDR2 is FQNEAQ (reference sequence). The CDR3 here is CASSRPGGGETQYF. The CDR3 nucleotides are TGTGCCAGCAGCCGCCCGGGAGGAGGAGAGACCCAGTACTTC.

Remarks on this clone: This sample includes further DNA sequences coding for the same CDR3. V is TRBV19 and J is TRBJ2-7; TRBD1 might be the D (5 bases). Trimming took 3 bases from V and 3 from J, leaving 9 bases between them. This CDR3 has 13 residues. Germline V lookup: CDR1 LNHDA, CDR2 SQIVND (reference sequence). The CDR3, as DNA: TGTGCCAGTAGTATTGACAGAAACTACGAGCAGTACTTC. Amino acid sequence: CASSIDRNYEQYF. Complete variable domain (other parts from reference TRBV19 and TRBJ2-7): DGGITQSPKYLFRKEGQNVTLSCEQNLNHDAMYWYRQDPGQGLRLIYYSQIVNDFQKGDIAEGYSVSREKKESFPLTVTSAQKNPTAFYLCASSIDRNYEQYFGPGTRLTVT.

The chain recombines TRBV6-1 with TRBJ2-3, with D maybe TRBD2 (6 bases). The germline CDR1 and CDR2 sequences are MNHNS and SASEGT. The CDR3 covers 16 residues. V was shortened by 2 bases and J by 4 bases, with 16 bases between the two germline ends. The CDR3 sequence is CASSELRGGEADTQYF. In nucleotides, the CDR3 is TGTGCCAGCAGTGAATTGAGGGGAGGAGAAGCAGATACGCAGTATTTT.

The chain couples TRBV2 to TRBJ2-7, with a tentative D call TRBD1 (7 bases). V was shortened by 7 bases and J by 7 bases, with 14 bases between the two germline ends. This CDR3 comprises 12 residues. The germline V gene has CDR1 SNHLY and CDR2 FYNNEI. This CDR3 is CASTTGAGEQYF. CDR3 in DNA: TGTGCCAGCACAACAGGGGCGGGGGAGCAGTACTTC.

This rearrangement joins TRBV5-1 to TRBJ2-6, with D hard to call. The CDR3 runs to 15 residues. V was trimmed by 4 bases and J by 2 bases, leaving 10 bases between them. The germline V gene has CDR1 SGHRS and CDR2 YFSETQ. CDR3 sequence reads: CASSPFRAGANVLTF. CDR3 nucleotides: TGCGCCAGCAGCCCTTTTCGGGCTGGGGCCAACGTCCTGACTTTC.

This sequence joins TRBV5-6 and TRBJ1-6; 8 nucleotides align to TRBD1. The V and J ends lost 4 bases and 5 bases, in that order; junction bases with no gene match: 5. The CDR3 is 15 residues long. The germline gives CDR1 SGHDT, CDR2 YYEEEE. CDR3 protein: CASSGQTGDNSPLHF. The CDR3 coding sequence is TGTGCCAGCAGCGGTCAGACAGGGGATAATTCACCCCTCCACTTT. The variable domain in full, completed from reference TRBV5-6 and TRBJ1-6, reads DAGVTQSPTHLIKTRGQQVTLRCSPKSGHDTVSWYQQALGQGPQFIFQYYEEEERQRGNFPDRFSGHQFPNYSSELNVNALLLGDSALYLCASSGQTGDNSPLHFGNGTRLTVT.

The gene calls are TRBV5-1 and TRBJ2-3; tentative D call: TRBD1 (6 bases). CDR3 length: 14 residues. Germline CDR1 reads SGHRS; CDR2 reads YFSETQ. Deletions cut 2 bases from V and 6 bases from J, with 13 bases between. For the CDR3, the DNA is TGCGCCAGCAGCTTAATGGGGGCATCCGATACGCAGTATTTT. Translating gives CASSLMGASDTQYF. The variable domain in full, completed from reference TRBV5-1 and TRBJ2-3, reads KAGVTQTPRYLIKTRGQQVTLSCSPISGHRSVSWYQQTPGQGLQFLFEYFSETQRNKGNFPGRFSGRQFSNSRSEMNVSTLELGDSALYLCASSLMGASDTQYFGPGTRLTVL.

As regards this clone: This specimen includes other DNA sequences encoding the same CDR3. V is TRBV5-4 and J is TRBJ2-3; D uncertain. The CDR3 sequence is 13 residues long. Germline V lookup: CDR1 SGHNT, CDR2 YYREEE (reference sequence). V was pared by 3 bases and J by 4 bases, with 9 bases between. CDR3 DNA sequence: TGTGCCAGCAGCTCAGCAGGCGCAGATACGCAGTATTTT. It translates to CASSSAGADTQYF.